This T cell receptor (beta chain) originates from a study of T cell responses to AZD1222 COVID-19 vaccine. This clone was observed once. Its antigen remains unidentified. TCRdb keeps only in-frame clones here, not all; method: immunoSEQ multiplex PCR. The sample lists roughly 150,000 clones, 70% to 90% occurring once. Whole-study findings and limits: Spike-specific TCR breadth and depth were elevated following two AZD1222 doses. Donor demographics were predominantly white British with a female majority; clonal diversity may be underestimated. Regions 160-218 and 743-854 dominated among vaccine-associated CD4 TCRs spanning spike.

This receptor was taken from an adult in good health. The material was peripheral blood, obtained on day 0 of AZD1222 vaccination.

CDR3 amino acids: CGKGGQRYYGYTF. Written as DNA, the CDR3 is TGTGGGAAAGGCGGGCAGCGTTACTATGGCTACACCTTC. The chain combines TRBV12-3 or TRBV12-4 with TRBJ1-2; D is uncertain. The CDR3 has 13 residues.